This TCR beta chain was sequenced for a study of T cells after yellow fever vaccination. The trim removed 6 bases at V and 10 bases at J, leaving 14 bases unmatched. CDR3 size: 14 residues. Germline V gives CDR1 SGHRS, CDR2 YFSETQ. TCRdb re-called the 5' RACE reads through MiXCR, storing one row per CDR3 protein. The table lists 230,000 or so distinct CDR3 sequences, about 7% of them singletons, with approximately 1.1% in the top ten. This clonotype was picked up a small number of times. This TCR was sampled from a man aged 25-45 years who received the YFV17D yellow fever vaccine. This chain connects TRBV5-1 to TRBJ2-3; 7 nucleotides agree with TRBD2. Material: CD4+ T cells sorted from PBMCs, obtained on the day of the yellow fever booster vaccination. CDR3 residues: CASNREAADWAQYF. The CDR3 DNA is TGCGCCAGCAACCGGGAGGCCGCAGACTGGGCGCAGTATTTT.